These 8 T cell receptor beta chains originate from one sample sequenced in a study of T cell repertoires in cytomegalovirus infection. TCRdb fed the reads into MiXCR, producing one record per CDR3 protein. The sample lists hundreds of thousands of distinct CDR3 sequences; approximately 24% were seen once. Sequencing was done on a sample of CD8+ T cells from PBMCs. The receptors stem from a human donor in good health (CMV status not recorded). Some clones in this sample may be carry-over from other donors' samples.

The chain uses TRBV12-3 or TRBV12-4 and TRBJ2-2; D is undetermined. Trimming removed 3 bases from V and 7 bases from J, with 12 bases in between. CDR3 size: 14 residues. In DNA form, the CDR3 reads TGTGCCAGCAGTTTCCTACCGGCGCTCGGGGAGCTGTTTTTT. Translation gives CASSFLPALGELFF.

The chain joins TRBV20-1 to TRBJ1-2, with D unclear. V lost 1 base and J 6 bases, leaving 9 bases between the germline ends. Germline V gives CDR1 DFQATT, CDR2 SNEGSKA (reference sequence). This CDR3 has 12 residues. DNA for the CDR3: TGCAGTGCTAGAGGAGGACCCAATGGCTACACCTTC. Translating gives CSARGGPNGYTF.

This clonotype showed up many times. The CDR3 region is CASSLRDSDNEQFF. CDR3 coding DNA: TGTGCCAGCAGCTTAAGGGACAGTGACAATGAGCAGTTCTTC. The chain uses TRBV7-6 and TRBJ2-1; TRBD1 matches at 7 bases. Looked up from germline, CDR1 is SGHVS and CDR2 is FNYEAQ. CDR3 length: 14 residues. The junction had 3 bases not matched to a gene; V was cut back by 2 bases and J by 5 bases.

This clonotype was counted many times. The V call is TRBV7-8, the J call TRBJ2-7, with D perhaps matching TRBD2 (5 bases). Trimming removed 1 base from V and 5 bases from J, with 15 bases in between. Germline V gene sequence: CDR1 SGHVS, CDR2 FQNEAQ. This CDR3 has 15 amino acids. The CDR3, as DNA: TGTGCCAGCAGCTTAGGAGAACTAGGGTCCCACGAGCAGTACTTC. The encoded protein is CASSLGELGSHEQYF. The variable domain in full, with the rest retrieved from reference TRBV7-8 and TRBJ2-7, is GAGVSQSPRYKVAKRGQDVALRCDPISGHVSLFWYQQALGQGPEFLTYFQNEAQLDKSGLPSDRFFAERPEGSVSTLKIQRTQQEDSAVYLCASSLGELGSHEQYFGPGTRLTVT.

This clonotype was seen at least ten times. The gene calls are TRBV7-2 and TRBJ2-4, with D perhaps TRBD2 (6 bases). Germline assignment: CDR1 SGHTA and CDR2 FQGNSA. The V end lost 1 base, the J end lost 3 bases, and 13 bases lay between the germline ends. CDR3 length: 16 amino acids. CDR3 residues: CASSLEFSGVKNIQYF. For the CDR3, the DNA is TGTGCCAGCAGCTTAGAATTTAGCGGAGTCAAAAACATTCAGTACTTC.

This clonotype came up a few times. This rearrangement joins TRBV19 to TRBJ2-7; 7 bases line up with TRBD1. The V gene end was trimmed by 10 bases and the J gene end by 4 bases; junction bases not matched to a gene: 10. The CDR3 is 13 residues long. The germline gives CDR1 LNHDA, CDR2 SQIVND (reference sequence). This CDR3 reads CATTGQKVYEQYF. The CDR3 DNA reads TGTGCCACCACGGGACAGAAAGTATACGAGCAGTACTTC.

This clonotype was counted a few times. The chain recombines TRBV20-1 with TRBJ2-7; tentative D call: TRBD2 (5 bases). Trimming removed 3 bases from V and 0 bases from J, with 12 bases in between. This CDR3 region has 14 residues. Germline V lookup: CDR1 DFQATT, CDR2 SNEGSKA (reference sequence). CDR3 in DNA: TGCAGTGCTAGGCGGCTAGCTTTCTCCTACGAGCAGTACTTC. Translation gives CSARRLAFSYEQYF.

This sequence joins TRBV6-5 and TRBJ2-1, with TRBD1 identical over 9 bases. This CDR3 has 14 residues. Germline CDR1 is MNHEY and CDR2 is SVGAGI. Trimming cost V 7 bases and J 7 bases; bases outside gene matches: 8. The CDR3 reads CASNRGTGKNEQFF. The CDR3 DNA is TGTGCCAGCAATCGCGGGACAGGGAAGAATGAGCAGTTCTTC.